Listed here is a single TCR beta chain. The entry originates in a study of CD8+ T cells in alopecia areata. The CDR3 spans 12 residues. V was pared by 4 bases and J by 6 bases, with 12 bases between. Per germline, CDR1 SQVTM and CDR2 ANQGSEA. cDNA reverse transcribed from extracted RNA served as the sequencing template. Sequencing was performed with immunoSEQ multiplex PCR; in TCRdb, only in-frame clones are kept and a portion is missing. The table has some 180,000 clones, roughly 60% seen once; the top ten hold 1.5% to 2%. The input for sequencing was CD4+ T cells sorted from blood, taken at week 0. V gene TRBV29-1 combines with J gene TRBJ1-1; D ambiguous. The clonotype originates from a human donor with alopecia areata. The CDR3 sequence is CSVVGSPAEAFF. The CDR3 DNA follows: TGCAGCGTTGTGGGCAGTCCCGCTGAAGCTTTCTTT. The full variable domain, its missing parts supplied by reference TRBV29-1 and TRBJ1-1, is SAVISQKPSRDICQRGTSLTIQCQVDSQVTMMFWYRQQPGQSLTLIATANQGSEATYESGFVIDKFPISRPNLTFSTLTVSNMSPEDSSIYLCSVVGSPAEAFFGQGTRLTVV.